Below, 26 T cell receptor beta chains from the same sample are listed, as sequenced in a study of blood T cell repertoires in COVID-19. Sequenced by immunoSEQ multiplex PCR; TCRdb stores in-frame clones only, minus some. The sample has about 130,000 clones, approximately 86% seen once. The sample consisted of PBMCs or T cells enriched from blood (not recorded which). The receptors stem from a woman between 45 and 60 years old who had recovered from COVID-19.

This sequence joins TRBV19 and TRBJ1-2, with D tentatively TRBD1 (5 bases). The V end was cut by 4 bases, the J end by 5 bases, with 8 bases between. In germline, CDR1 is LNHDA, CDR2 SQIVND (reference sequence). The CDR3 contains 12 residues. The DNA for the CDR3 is TGTGCCAGTAGTACCCAGGGTTATGGCTACACCTTC. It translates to CASSTQGYGYTF.

In DNA, the CDR3 is TGTGCCAGCAGCCCAAGGCGGGGGGGCCGCCTACCCCACGAGCAGTACTTC. Amino acid sequence: CASSPRRGGRLPHEQYF. The rearrangement uses TRBV11-3 and TRBJ2-7, with 9 bases lining up with TRBD2. Unmatched junction bases numbered 16, after V lost 5 bases and J lost 5 bases. This CDR3 region has 17 residues. CDR1 is SGHNT, CDR2 YENEEA, per germline.

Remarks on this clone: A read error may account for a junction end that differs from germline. Written as DNA, the CDR3 is TGCGCCAACAGCCAAGACCCCGTACAGGGATTTTCCTACGAGCAGTACTTC. Its protein product is CANSQDPVQGFSYEQYF. The chain carries TRBV4-1 and TRBJ2-7; TRBD1 might be the D (6 bases). The CDR3 loop spans 17 amino acids. CDR1 and CDR2 from the germline V gene are MGHRA and YSYEKL.

The CDR3 bases are TGTGCCAGCAGCTCGTCCCGGGACAGGGTCCGGGAGACCCAGTACTTC. Its protein product is CASSSSRDRVRETQYF. V usage is TRBV7-9 and J usage is TRBJ2-5, with 9 bases matching TRBD1. V shed 4 bases and J 5 bases; nucleotides not matched to a gene: 11. CDR1 SEHNR and CDR2 FQNEAQ come from the germline V gene (reference sequence). This CDR3 spans 16 amino acids.

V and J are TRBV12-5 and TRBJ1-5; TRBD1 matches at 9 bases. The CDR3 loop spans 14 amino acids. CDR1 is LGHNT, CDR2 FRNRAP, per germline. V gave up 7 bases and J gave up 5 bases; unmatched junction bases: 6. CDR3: CASARQGVDQPQHF. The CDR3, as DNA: TGTGCTAGTGCCAGACAGGGGGTTGATCAGCCCCAGCATTTT.

The CDR3 nucleotides read TGCGCCAGCAGCCAAGATGGGATGAGGACAGAGGCAATTGAAAAACTGTTTTTT. Amino acid sequence: CASSQDGMRTEAIEKLFF. The chain carries TRBV4-1 and TRBJ1-4, with D perhaps matching TRBD1 (6 bases). V lost 0 bases, J lost 7 bases, and 21 bases lay in between. CDR3 length equals 18 residues. Germline CDR1 reads MGHRA; CDR2 reads YSYEKL.

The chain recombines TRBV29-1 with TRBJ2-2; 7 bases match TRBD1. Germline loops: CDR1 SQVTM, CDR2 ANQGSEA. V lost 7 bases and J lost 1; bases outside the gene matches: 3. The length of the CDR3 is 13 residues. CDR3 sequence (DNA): TGCAGCGCAGGGGGTTGGAACACCGGGGAGCTGTTTTTT. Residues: CSAGGWNTGELFF.

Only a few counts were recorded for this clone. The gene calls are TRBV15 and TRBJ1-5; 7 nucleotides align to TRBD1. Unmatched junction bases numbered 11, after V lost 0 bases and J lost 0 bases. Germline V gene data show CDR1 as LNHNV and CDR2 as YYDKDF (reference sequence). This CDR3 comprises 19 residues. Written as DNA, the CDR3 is TGTGCCACCAGCAGAGACTCCGGCAGGGGGTTTAATAGCAATCAGCCCCAGCATTTT. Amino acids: CATSRDSGRGFNSNQPQHF. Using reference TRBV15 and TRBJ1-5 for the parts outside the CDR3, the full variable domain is DAMVIQNPRYQVTQFGKPVTLSCSQTLNHNVMYWYQQKSSQAPKLLFHYYDKDFNNEADTPDNFQSRRPNTSFCFLDIRSPGLGDTAMYLCATSRDSGRGFNSNQPQHFGDGTRLSIL.

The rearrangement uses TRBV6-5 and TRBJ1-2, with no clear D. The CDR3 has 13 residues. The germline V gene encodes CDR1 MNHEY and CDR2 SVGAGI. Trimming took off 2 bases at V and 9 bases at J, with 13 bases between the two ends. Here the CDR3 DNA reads TGTGCCAGCAGTTACAGACAAAGTCATCGCTACACCTTC. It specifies CASSYRQSHRYTF.

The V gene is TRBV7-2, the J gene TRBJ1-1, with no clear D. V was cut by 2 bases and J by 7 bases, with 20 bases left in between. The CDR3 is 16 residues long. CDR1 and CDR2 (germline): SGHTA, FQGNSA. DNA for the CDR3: TGTGCCAGCAGCTTAAGCGGCAGGTCTTCTGTCTTTGAAGCTTTCTTT. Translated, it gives CASSLSGRSSVFEAFF.

DNA of the CDR3: TGTGCCAGCAACCGACAGGGTAGCGACGAGCAGTACTTC. Protein sequence: CASNRQGSDEQYF. V and J are TRBV12-3 or TRBV12-4 and TRBJ2-7; 7 nucleotides match TRBD1. The V gene end was trimmed by 7 bases and the J gene end by 5 bases; junction bases not matched to a gene: 8. The CDR3 totals 13 residues.

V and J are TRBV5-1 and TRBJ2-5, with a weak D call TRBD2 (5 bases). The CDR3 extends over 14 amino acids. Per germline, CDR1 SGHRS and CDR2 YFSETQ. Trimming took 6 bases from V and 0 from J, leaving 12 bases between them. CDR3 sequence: CASTRGSDQETQYF. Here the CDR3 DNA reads TGCGCCAGCACGAGAGGGAGCGACCAAGAGACCCAGTACTTC.

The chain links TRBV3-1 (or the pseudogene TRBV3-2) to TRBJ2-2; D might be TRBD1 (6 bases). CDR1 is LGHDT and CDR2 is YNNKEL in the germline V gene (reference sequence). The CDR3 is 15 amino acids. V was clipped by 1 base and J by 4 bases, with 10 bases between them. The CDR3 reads CASSQVVRGTGELFF. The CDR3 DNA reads TGTGCCAGCAGCCAAGTCGTCAGGGGCACCGGGGAGCTGTTTTTT.

CDR3 residues: CASSYRTGRGNEQFF. The CDR3, as DNA: TGTGCCAGCAGTTATCGGACAGGGAGGGGCAATGAGCAGTTCTTC. The chain joins TRBV19 to TRBJ2-1; tentative D call: TRBD1 (8 bases). The CDR3 runs 15 residues. Germline CDR1 and CDR2: LNHDA and SQIVND (reference sequence). V was trimmed by 9 bases and J by 6 bases, leaving 21 bases between them.

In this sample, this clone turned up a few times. CDR3 loop: CASSQDGYGYTF. The CDR3 DNA sequence: TGCGCCAGCAGCCAAGACGGCTATGGCTACACCTTC. The genes are TRBV4-3 and TRBJ1-2; D remains ambiguous. Per the germline V gene, CDR1 is LGHNA and CDR2 is YSLEER. The CDR3 consists of 12 residues. Trimming pared 0 bases from V and 4 bases from J, leaving 3 bases between.

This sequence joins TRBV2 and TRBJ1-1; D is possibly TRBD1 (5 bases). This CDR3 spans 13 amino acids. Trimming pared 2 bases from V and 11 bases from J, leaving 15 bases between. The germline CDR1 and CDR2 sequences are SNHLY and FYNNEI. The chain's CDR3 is CASSESQGWVAFF. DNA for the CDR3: TGTGCCAGCAGTGAATCCCAGGGTTGGGTGGCTTTCTTT.

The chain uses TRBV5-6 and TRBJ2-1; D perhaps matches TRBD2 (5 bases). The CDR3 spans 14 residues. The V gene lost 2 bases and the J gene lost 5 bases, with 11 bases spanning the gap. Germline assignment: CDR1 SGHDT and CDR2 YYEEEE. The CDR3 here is CASSFGAVNNEQFF. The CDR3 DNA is TGTGCCAGCAGCTTCGGAGCGGTGAACAATGAGCAGTTCTTC.

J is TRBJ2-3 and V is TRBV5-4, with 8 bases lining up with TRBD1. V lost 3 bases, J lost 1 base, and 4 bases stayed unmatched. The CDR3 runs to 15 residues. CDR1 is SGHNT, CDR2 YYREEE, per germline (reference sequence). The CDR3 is CASSYGQGGTDTQYF. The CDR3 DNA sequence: TGTGCCAGCAGCTACGGACAGGGAGGCACAGATACGCAGTATTTT.

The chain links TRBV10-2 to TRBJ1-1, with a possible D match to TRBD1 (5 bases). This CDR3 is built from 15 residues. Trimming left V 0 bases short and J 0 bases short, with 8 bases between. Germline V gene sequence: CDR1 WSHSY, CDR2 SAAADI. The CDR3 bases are TGCGCCAGCAGTGAGTCGGCAGGGATGAACACTGAAGCTTTCTTT. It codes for CASSESAGMNTEAFF.

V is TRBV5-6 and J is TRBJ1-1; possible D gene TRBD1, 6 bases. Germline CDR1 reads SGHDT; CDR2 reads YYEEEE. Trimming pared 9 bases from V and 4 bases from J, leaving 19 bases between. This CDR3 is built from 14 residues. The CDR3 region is CATSRGGAGTEAFF. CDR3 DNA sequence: TGTGCCACGTCTCGTGGGGGGGCTGGCACTGAAGCTTTCTTT.

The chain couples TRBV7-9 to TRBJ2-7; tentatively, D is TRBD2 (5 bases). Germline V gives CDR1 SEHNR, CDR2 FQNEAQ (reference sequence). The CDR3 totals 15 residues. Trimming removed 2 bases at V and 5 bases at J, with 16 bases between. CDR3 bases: TGTGCCAGCAGCTTAAGTAATCGGGGAGAAGACGAGCAGTACTTC. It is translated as CASSLSNRGEDEQYF. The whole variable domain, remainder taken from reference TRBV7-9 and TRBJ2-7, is DTGVSQNPRHKITKRGQNVTFRCDPISEHNRLYWYRQTLGQGPEFLTYFQNEAQLEKSRLLSDRFSAERPKGSFSTLEIQRTEQGDSAMYLCASSLSNRGEDEQYFGPGTRLTVT.

The CDR3 protein is CATRGTADNSPLHF. CDR3 sequence (DNA): TGTGCCACCCGTGGGACAGCAGATAATTCACCCCTCCACTTT. The V gene is TRBV6-5, the J gene TRBJ1-6, with 7 bases that match TRBD1. The junction had 8 bases not matched to a gene; V was cut back by 10 bases and J by 5 bases. The CDR3 runs to 14 residues. The germline gives CDR1 MNHEY, CDR2 SVGAGI.

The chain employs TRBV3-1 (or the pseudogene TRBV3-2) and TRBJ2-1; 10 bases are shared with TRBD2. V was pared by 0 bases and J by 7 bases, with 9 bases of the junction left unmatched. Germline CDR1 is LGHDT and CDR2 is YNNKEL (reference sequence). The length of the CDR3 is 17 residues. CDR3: CASSQDSVLAGTNEQFF. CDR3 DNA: TGTGCCAGCAGCCAAGATAGTGTACTAGCGGGGACAAATGAGCAGTTCTTC.

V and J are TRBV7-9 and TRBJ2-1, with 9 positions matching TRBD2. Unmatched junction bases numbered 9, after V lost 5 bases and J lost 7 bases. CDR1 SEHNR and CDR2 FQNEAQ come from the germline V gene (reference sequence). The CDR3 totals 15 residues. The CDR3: CASSPTSGPENEQFF. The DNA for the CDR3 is TGTGCCAGCAGCCCAACTAGCGGGCCGGAAAATGAGCAGTTCTTC.

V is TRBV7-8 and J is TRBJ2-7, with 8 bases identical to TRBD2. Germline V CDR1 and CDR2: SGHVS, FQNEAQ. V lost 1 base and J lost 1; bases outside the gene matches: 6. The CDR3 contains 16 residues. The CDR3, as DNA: TGTGCCAGCAGCTTAGGTACTAGCGGACTGTCCTACGAGCAGTACTTC. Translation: CASSLGTSGLSYEQYF.

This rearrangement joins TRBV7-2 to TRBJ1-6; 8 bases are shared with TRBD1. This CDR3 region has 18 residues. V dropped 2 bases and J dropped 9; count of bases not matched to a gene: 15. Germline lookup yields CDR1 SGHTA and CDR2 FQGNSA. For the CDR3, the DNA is TGTGCCAGCAGCTTAAGCGCCCTCGGGTGGACAGGGATTTCACCCCTCCACTTT. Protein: CASSLSALGWTGISPLHF.